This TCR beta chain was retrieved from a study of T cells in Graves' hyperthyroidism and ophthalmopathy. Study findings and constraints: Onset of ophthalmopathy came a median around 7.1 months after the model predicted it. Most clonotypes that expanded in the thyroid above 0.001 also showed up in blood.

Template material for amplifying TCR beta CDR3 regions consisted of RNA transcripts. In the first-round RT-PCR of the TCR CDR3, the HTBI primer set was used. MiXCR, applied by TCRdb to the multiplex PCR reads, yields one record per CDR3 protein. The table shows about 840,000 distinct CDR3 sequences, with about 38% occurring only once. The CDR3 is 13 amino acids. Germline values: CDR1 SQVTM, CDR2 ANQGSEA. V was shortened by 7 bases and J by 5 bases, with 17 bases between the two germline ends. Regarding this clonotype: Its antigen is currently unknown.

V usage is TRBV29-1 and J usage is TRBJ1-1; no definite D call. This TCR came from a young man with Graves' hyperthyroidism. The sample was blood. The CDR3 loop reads CSAIAGDGTEAFF. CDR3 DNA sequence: TGCAGCGCCATAGCGGGAGATGGGACTGAAGCTTTCTTT.